The rows below give T cell receptor beta chains drawn from one sample of a study of blood T cell repertoires in COVID-19. Assay used: immunoSEQ multiplex PCR; TCRdb lists only in-frame clones, some missing. The table records some 100,000 clones, around 80% of them present only once. Material for sequencing was peripheral blood. These receptors all stem from a man between 50 and 59 years old with active or convalescent COVID-19. The CDR3 runs from the conserved cysteine through the conserved F or W. A D gene is named only where the DNA matches it firmly. Size values are once, few and many counts, or a class for expanded clones, and some rows have none.

D gene: .; V gene: TRBV7-7; clone size: .; J gene: TRBJ2-3; CDR3 DNA: TGTGCCAGCAGCTTAGAGAGTGCTCCGGGCCAGGAGGGACATACGCAGTATTTT; CDR3 protein: CASSLESAPGQEGHTQYF
D gene: TRBD1; V gene: TRBV28; clone size: .; J gene: TRBJ1-4; CDR3 DNA: TGTGCCAGCAGTTCCGGGACAGCAAATGAAAAACTGTTTTTT; CDR3 protein: CASSSGTANEKLFF
D gene: .; V gene: TRBV12-3/TRBV12-4; clone size: few; J gene: TRBJ2-1; CDR3 DNA: TGTGCCAGCAGTTTTCCCCCCTCCGAGCAGTTCTTC; CDR3 protein: CASSFPPSEQFF
D gene: TRBD1; V gene: TRBV7-2; clone size: .; J gene: TRBJ2-7; CDR3 DNA: TGTGCCAGCAGCGTAACCGGGACAGGGGGCGGATACGAGCAGTACTTC; CDR3 protein: CASSVTGTGGGYEQYF
D gene: .; V gene: TRBV5-8; clone size: .; J gene: TRBJ1-4; CDR3 DNA: TGTGCCAGCAGCTCCGGGACACTCAACCCAACTAATGAAAAACTGTTTTTT; CDR3 protein: CASSSGTLNPTNEKLFF
D gene: TRBD2; V gene: TRBV5-4; clone size: few; J gene: TRBJ2-6; CDR3 DNA: TGTGCCAGCAGCCCCGGGGGGTACTCTGGGGCCAACGTCCTGACTTTC; CDR3 protein: CASSPGGYSGANVLTF
D gene: .; V gene: TRBV19; clone size: .; J gene: TRBJ2-2; CDR3 DNA: TGTGCCACCACGACACAATCGAACACCGGGGAGCTGTTTTTT; CDR3 protein: CATTTQSNTGELFF
D gene: .; V gene: TRBV4-1; clone size: .; J gene: TRBJ2-1; CDR3 DNA: TGCGCCAGCAGCCAAGATCCTTACAATGAGCAGTTCTTC; CDR3 protein: CASSQDPYNEQFF
D gene: TRBD1; V gene: TRBV12-3/TRBV12-4; clone size: .; J gene: TRBJ1-5; CDR3 DNA: TGTGCCAGCAGGGGACAGACCGATCAGCCCCAGCATTTT; CDR3 protein: CASRGQTDQPQHF
D gene: TRBD1; V gene: TRBV6-1; clone size: .; J gene: TRBJ2-2; CDR3 DNA: TGTGCCAGCAGTCGGACAGGGGGAGGGACCGGGGAGCTGTTTTTT; CDR3 protein: CASSRTGGGTGELFF
D gene: TRBD1; V gene: TRBV4-2; clone size: .; J gene: TRBJ1-3; CDR3 DNA: TGTGCCAGCAGCCAAGTATCAGGGGGCGACGGAAACACCATATATTTT; CDR3 protein: CASSQVSGGDGNTIYF
D gene: .; V gene: TRBV7-2; clone size: .; J gene: TRBJ2-5; CDR3 DNA: TGTGCCAGCAGCGCCGGGACTCCCCCCATGGAGACCCAGTACTTC; CDR3 protein: CASSAGTPPMETQYF
D gene: .; V gene: TRBV6-5; clone size: .; J gene: TRBJ2-5; CDR3 DNA: TGTGCCAGCAGTCCCTCGGAAGCGAGGGAGACCCAGTACTTC; CDR3 protein: CASSPSEARETQYF
D gene: TRBD1; V gene: TRBV6-2/TRBV6-3; clone size: .; J gene: TRBJ2-6; CDR3 DNA: TGTGCCAGCAGTAAGGACAGGCCCTTTAGCTCTGGGGCCAACGTCCTGACTTTC; CDR3 protein: CASSKDRPFSSGANVLTF
D gene: TRBD1; V gene: TRBV28; clone size: .; J gene: TRBJ1-1; CDR3 DNA: TGTGCCAGCACCTACTTATTCGGGACAGGGGGCTTGAACACTGAAGCTTTCTTT; CDR3 protein: CASTYLFGTGGLNTEAFF
D gene: TRBD2; V gene: TRBV10-1; clone size: once; J gene: TRBJ2-3; CDR3 DNA: TGCGCCAGCAGTGAGTCCAGGGGGTTAGCGGGGGGCACAGATACGCAGTATTTT; CDR3 protein: CASSESRGLAGGTDTQYF
D gene: .; V gene: TRBV15; clone size: .; J gene: TRBJ2-4; CDR3 DNA: TGTGCCACCAGCAGAGATTTTGGAATGTTTGGGCAAAACATTCAGTACTTC; CDR3 protein: CATSRDFGMFGQNIQYF
D gene: TRBD1; V gene: TRBV28; clone size: .; J gene: TRBJ1-2; CDR3 DNA: TGTGCCAGCAGTTTAGTGGGGACAGCCTATGGCTACACCTTC; CDR3 protein: CASSLVGTAYGYTF
D gene: .; V gene: TRBV7-2; clone size: .; J gene: TRBJ2-7; CDR3 DNA: TGTGCCAGCAGCAATTACGGGTACGAGCAGTACTTC; CDR3 protein: CASSNYGYEQYF
D gene: .; V gene: TRBV7-2; clone size: .; J gene: TRBJ2-3; CDR3 DNA: TGTGCCAGCAGCTTAGTGGCCCACACAGATACGCAGTATTTT; CDR3 protein: CASSLVAHTDTQYF
D gene: TRBD2; V gene: TRBV5-5; clone size: .; J gene: TRBJ2-2; CDR3 DNA: TGTGCCAGCAGCACCAGACTAGCGGGGGCCACCGGGGAGCTGTTTTTT; CDR3 protein: CASSTRLAGATGELFF
D gene: .; V gene: TRBV5-1; clone size: .; J gene: TRBJ2-5; CDR3 DNA: TGCGCCAGCAGCTTGGTCCAGAGCGGAGAGACCCAGTACTTC; CDR3 protein: CASSLVQSGETQYF
D gene: TRBD2; V gene: TRBV5-8; clone size: .; J gene: TRBJ2-5; CDR3 DNA: TGTGCCAGCAGCTTGGATCTCGGGGAGGGAGAGACCCAGTACTTC; CDR3 protein: CASSLDLGEGETQYF
D gene: TRBD1; V gene: TRBV12-3/TRBV12-4; clone size: .; J gene: TRBJ2-5; CDR3 DNA: TGTGCCAGCAGTCCCGGACAGGGGGAGACCCAGTACTTC; CDR3 protein: CASSPGQGETQYF
D gene: TRBD1; V gene: TRBV30; clone size: .; J gene: TRBJ2-7; CDR3 DNA: TGTGCCTGGGATCGGGACAGGTTGAACGAGCAGTACTTC; CDR3 protein: CAWDRDRLNEQYF
D gene: .; V gene: TRBV2; clone size: once; J gene: TRBJ2-3; CDR3 DNA: TGTGCCAGCAGTGAGAGCCCCTCAAGTTCAGATACGCAGTATTTT; CDR3 protein: CASSESPSSSDTQYF
D gene: .; V gene: TRBV21-1; clone size: .; J gene: TRBJ2-3; CDR3 DNA: TGTGCCAGCAGCACCCTGGGAGATAGCACAGATACGCAGTATTTT; CDR3 protein: CASSTLGDSTDTQYF
D gene: TRBD2; V gene: TRBV19; clone size: .; J gene: TRBJ2-6; CDR3 DNA: TGTGCCAGTATGCGGCTAGCGGGGGGTTCAGGGGCCAACGTCCTGACTTTC; CDR3 protein: CASMRLAGGSGANVLTF
D gene: TRBD2; V gene: TRBV9; clone size: .; J gene: TRBJ2-2; CDR3 DNA: TGTGCCAGCAGCGTAGGGCTAGCGGGGGGAAACACCGGGGAGCTGTTTTTT; CDR3 protein: CASSVGLAGGNTGELFF
D gene: TRBD1; V gene: TRBV4-3; clone size: .; J gene: TRBJ2-7; CDR3 DNA: TGCGCCAGCAGCCAAGATCGAGGGGGCGCCTCCTACGAGCAGTACTTC; CDR3 protein: CASSQDRGGASYEQYF
D gene: .; V gene: TRBV18; clone size: once; J gene: TRBJ2-5; CDR3 DNA: TGTGCCAGCTCACCAGCACTCCAAGAGACCCAGTACTTC; CDR3 protein: CASSPALQETQYF
D gene: .; V gene: TRBV11-2; clone size: .; J gene: TRBJ2-3; CDR3 DNA: TGTGCCAGCAGCCTCCTAGATACGCAGTATTTT; CDR3 protein: CASSLLDTQYF
D gene: .; V gene: TRBV7-9; clone size: few; J gene: TRBJ1-5; CDR3 DNA: TGTGCCAGCAGCTTAATTAGCCAGCCCCAGCATTTT; CDR3 protein: CASSLISQPQHF
D gene: .; V gene: TRBV10-2; clone size: .; J gene: TRBJ2-2; CDR3 DNA: TGCGCCAGCAGAGCGCAGGGGCCCGGGGAGCTGTTTTTT; CDR3 protein: CASRAQGPGELFF
D gene: .; V gene: TRBV21-1; clone size: once; J gene: TRBJ1-5; CDR3 DNA: TGTGCCAGCAGCTTCGGGATGGCAGGCTTTAGCAATCAGCCCCAGCATTTT; CDR3 protein: CASSFGMAGFSNQPQHF
D gene: .; V gene: TRBV5-1; clone size: once; J gene: TRBJ2-5; CDR3 DNA: TGCGCCAGCAGCTCAATGGGACTCCAAGAGACCCAGTACTTC; CDR3 protein: CASSSMGLQETQYF
D gene: .; V gene: TRBV2; clone size: .; J gene: TRBJ2-5; CDR3 DNA: TGTGCCAGCAGCCCTGGACAGCAAGAGACCCAGTACTTC; CDR3 protein: CASSPGQQETQYF
D gene: .; V gene: TRBV15; clone size: .; J gene: TRBJ1-2; CDR3 DNA: TGTGCCACCAGCAGACCAACAGGGTATAACTATGGCTACACCTTC; CDR3 protein: CATSRPTGYNYGYTF
D gene: TRBD1; V gene: TRBV11-2; clone size: .; J gene: TRBJ1-2; CDR3 DNA: TGTGCCAGCAGCTACGGGACAGGGATAAGAGGCTACACCTTC; CDR3 protein: CASSYGTGIRGYTF
D gene: .; V gene: TRBV28; clone size: .; J gene: TRBJ1-1; CDR3 DNA: TGTGCCAGCAGTCCTTCCGGGGGGCGCAACACTGAAGCTTTCTTT; CDR3 protein: CASSPSGGRNTEAFF
D gene: .; V gene: TRBV6-5; clone size: once; J gene: TRBJ1-1; CDR3 DNA: TGTGCCAGCAGTTTCCGTAACACTGAAGCTTTCTTT; CDR3 protein: CASSFRNTEAFF
D gene: .; V gene: TRBV7-2; clone size: .; J gene: TRBJ2-5; CDR3 DNA: TGTGCCAGCAGCTTAGAACCGGGGAAGACCCAGTACTTC; CDR3 protein: CASSLEPGKTQYF
D gene: .; V gene: TRBV6-5; clone size: .; J gene: TRBJ1-4; CDR3 DNA: TGTGCCAGCAACTTTCTCTCAACTAATGAAAAACTGTTTTTT; CDR3 protein: CASNFLSTNEKLFF
D gene: TRBD2; V gene: TRBV15; clone size: .; J gene: TRBJ2-1; CDR3 DNA: TGTGCCACCAGCAGTCGGGGGGGGAGGTCCTACAATGAGCAGTTCTTC; CDR3 protein: CATSSRGGRSYNEQFF
D gene: .; V gene: TRBV12-3/TRBV12-4; clone size: .; J gene: TRBJ2-3; CDR3 DNA: TGTGCCAGCAGTTTATTGACAAATACGCAGTATTTT; CDR3 protein: CASSLLTNTQYF
D gene: .; V gene: TRBV12-5; clone size: .; J gene: TRBJ2-2; CDR3 DNA: TGTGCTAGTGGAGAGACAGGGAACACCGGGGAGCTGTTTTTT; CDR3 protein: CASGETGNTGELFF
D gene: .; V gene: TRBV21-1; clone size: once; J gene: TRBJ1-3; CDR3 DNA: TGTGCCAGCAGAGGGAGTTCTGTGGCAAACACCATATATTTT; CDR3 protein: CASRGSSVANTIYF
D gene: TRBD1; V gene: TRBV10-1; clone size: once; J gene: TRBJ1-1; CDR3 DNA: TGCGCCAGCAGTGACAGGGACAGGGGGGTCACTGAAGCTTTCTTT; CDR3 protein: CASSDRDRGVTEAFF
D gene: .; V gene: TRBV6-2/TRBV6-3; clone size: .; J gene: TRBJ1-5; CDR3 DNA: TGTGCCAGCAGTGCGGGACGGCAAAATCAGCCCCAGCATTTT; CDR3 protein: CASSAGRQNQPQHF
D gene: .; V gene: TRBV18; clone size: .; J gene: TRBJ1-4; CDR3 DNA: TGTGCCAGCTCACCGACAGCAACTAATGAAAAACTGTTTTTT; CDR3 protein: CASSPTATNEKLFF
D gene: TRBD2; V gene: TRBV2; clone size: .; J gene: TRBJ2-1; CDR3 DNA: TGTGCCAGCAGGGGACTAGCGGGGGTAAATGAGCAGTTCTTC; CDR3 protein: CASRGLAGVNEQFF
D gene: .; V gene: TRBV7-4; clone size: .; J gene: TRBJ1-3; CDR3 DNA: TGTGCCAGCAGCCCCAAGGGGGAGACAGGAAACACCATATATTTT; CDR3 protein: CASSPKGETGNTIYF
D gene: .; V gene: TRBV19; clone size: .; J gene: TRBJ1-4; CDR3 DNA: TGTGCCAGTAGCTCCTCGGGGATCAGTAATGAAAAACTGTTTTTT; CDR3 protein: CASSSSGISNEKLFF
D gene: TRBD1; V gene: TRBV5-6; clone size: .; J gene: TRBJ2-1; CDR3 DNA: TGTGCCAGCACTTCACAGGGGAGCTCCTACAATGAGCAGTTCTTC; CDR3 protein: CASTSQGSSYNEQFF
D gene: .; V gene: TRBV14; clone size: .; J gene: TRBJ2-6; CDR3 DNA: TGTGCCAGCAGCCTAACTGGGGCCAACGTCCTGACTTTC; CDR3 protein: CASSLTGANVLTF
D gene: .; V gene: TRBV9; clone size: .; J gene: TRBJ2-1; CDR3 DNA: TGTGCCAGCAGCCCTCCTTACAGGGAACCCTACAATGAGCAGTTCTTC; CDR3 protein: CASSPPYREPYNEQFF
D gene: .; V gene: TRBV5-6; clone size: .; J gene: TRBJ1-3; CDR3 DNA: TGTGCCAGCCATAAGCTCTCTGGAAACACCATATATTTT; CDR3 protein: CASHKLSGNTIYF
D gene: .; V gene: TRBV6-5; clone size: .; J gene: TRBJ2-5; CDR3 DNA: TGTGCCACCGAACCCAGGCCTGGAACCCAGTACTTC; CDR3 protein: CATEPRPGTQYF
D gene: .; V gene: TRBV6-1; clone size: few; J gene: TRBJ1-3; CDR3 DNA: TGTGCCAGCAGTGAAGCACAAGGAGGGAGTGGAAACACCATATATTTT; CDR3 protein: CASSEAQGGSGNTIYF
D gene: .; V gene: TRBV13; clone size: .; J gene: TRBJ1-6; CDR3 DNA: TGTGCCAGCAGCTTAGCCTCACAGGGTTCACCCCTCCACTTT; CDR3 protein: CASSLASQGSPLHF